The table lists the clone carrying this T cell receptor (beta chain) with a count of one. The target antigen is unknown. This specimen comes from a study of T cell responses to AZD1222 COVID-19 vaccine. Study results and caveats: Of the AZD1222 recipients, only 5 to 7 were seropositive at baseline. Repertoire sampling was restricted to post-peak T cell response timepoints. Recipients of two AZD1222 doses showed rising Spike-specific TCR breadth and depth.

The assay was immunoSEQ multiplex PCR, and TCRdb's table has in-frame clones only and misses some. The sample contains 150,000 to 200,000 clones, about nine tenths of which appear only once. The V and J ends lost 2 bases and 2 bases respectively, with 14 bases between them. This CDR3 is built from 16 residues. The germline V gene encodes CDR1 SGHTA and CDR2 FQGNSA. Here the sequenced sample was peripheral blood, taken on day 0 of AZD1222 vaccination. The V gene is TRBV7-2, the J gene TRBJ2-3, with a possible D match to TRBD2 (6 bases). The origin of this receptor is an adult in good health. In nucleotides, the CDR3 is TGTGCCAGCAGCTTACAAGCGGGCTCGTCCACAGATACGCAGTATTTT. Translating it yields CASSLQAGSSTDTQYF.